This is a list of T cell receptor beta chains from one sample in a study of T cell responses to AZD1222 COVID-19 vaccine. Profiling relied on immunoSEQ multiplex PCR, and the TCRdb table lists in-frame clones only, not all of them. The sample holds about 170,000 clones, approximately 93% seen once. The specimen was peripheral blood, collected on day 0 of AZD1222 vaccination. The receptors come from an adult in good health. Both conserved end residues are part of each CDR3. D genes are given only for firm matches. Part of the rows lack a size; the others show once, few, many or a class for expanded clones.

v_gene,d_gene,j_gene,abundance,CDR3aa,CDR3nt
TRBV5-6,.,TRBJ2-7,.,CASSLVWRAPYEQYF,TGTGCCAGCAGCTTGGTTTGGAGGGCCCCCTACGAGCAGTACTTC
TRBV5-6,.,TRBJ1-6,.,CASSLGLARNSPLHF,TGTGCCAGCAGCTTGGGTCTGGCTCGGAATTCACCCCTCCACTTT
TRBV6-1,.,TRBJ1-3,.,CASSEAPGAGNTIYF,TGTGCCAGCAGTGAAGCTCCAGGGGCAGGAAACACCATATATTTT
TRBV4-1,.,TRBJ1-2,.,CASSQGGHGYTF,TGCGCCAGCAGCCAAGGGGGGCATGGCTACACCTTC
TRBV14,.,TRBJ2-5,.,CASSLRRGTRTQETQYF,TGTGCCAGCAGCCTTAGGCGTGGGACGCGGACGCAAGAGACCCAGTACTTC
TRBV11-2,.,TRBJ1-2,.,CASGGYGYTF,TGTGCCAGTGGGGGGTATGGCTACACCTTC
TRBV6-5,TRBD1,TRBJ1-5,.,CASSRTGEQPQHF,TGTGCCAGCAGTCGGACAGGGGAACAGCCCCAGCATTTT
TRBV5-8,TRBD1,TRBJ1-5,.,CASRRQGFVQGPQHF,TGTGCCAGCAGGCGACAGGGGTTCGTCCAAGGGCCCCAGCATTTT
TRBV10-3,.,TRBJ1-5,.,CAISDYNQPQHF,TGTGCCATCAGTGATTACAATCAGCCCCAGCATTTT
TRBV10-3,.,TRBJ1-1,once,CAISESVGRTSNTEAFF,TGTGCCATCAGTGAGTCTGTCGGTAGAACATCGAACACTGAAGCTTTCTTT
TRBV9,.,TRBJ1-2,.,CASSSTPGRYGYTF,TGTGCCAGCAGTTCCACCCCAGGGAGGTATGGCTACACCTTC
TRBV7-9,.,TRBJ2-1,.,CASSLPGTVYNEQFF,TGTGCCAGCAGCTTACCGGGAACAGTATACAATGAGCAGTTCTTC